The 23 T cell receptor beta chains presented below share a single source sample, sequenced in a study of blood T cell repertoires in COVID-19. Assay used: immunoSEQ multiplex PCR; TCRdb lists only in-frame clones, some missing. The table records about 230,000 clones, about nine tenths of them present only once. The specimen was PBMCs or T cells enriched from blood (not recorded which). These receptors all stem from a young woman with acute COVID-19.

The chain combines TRBV28 with TRBJ2-7; D possibly corresponds to TRBD1 (6 bases). V was shortened by 4 bases and J by 4 bases, with 14 bases between the two germline ends. Germline V lookup: CDR1 MDHEN, CDR2 SYDVKM. The CDR3 extends over 14 amino acids. CDR3 region: CASSSGTPVYEQYF. As DNA, the CDR3 is TGTGCCAGCAGTTCTGGGACACCCGTATACGAGCAGTACTTC.

The chain combines TRBV10-1 with TRBJ2-2; D not certain. The germline gives CDR1 WNHNN, CDR2 SYGVQD (reference sequence). V lost 3 bases to trimming and J lost 1 base, with 6 bases between them. There are 14 residues in the CDR3. The CDR3 DNA reads TGCGCCAGCAGTGAAGAACAGAACACCGGGGAGCTGTTTTTT. It encodes CASSEEQNTGELFF.

This sequence joins TRBV7-9 and TRBJ1-1; D unresolved. This CDR3 spans 14 amino acids. Germline lookup yields CDR1 SEHNR and CDR2 FQNEAQ (reference sequence). V lost 1 base and J lost 3, with 9 bases in between. CDR3 DNA sequence: TGTGCCAGCAGCTTAGGTGGTCAGTACACTGAAGCTTTCTTT. Translated: CASSLGGQYTEAFF.

The chain joins TRBV6-2 or TRBV6-3 to TRBJ1-6; TRBD1 matches 8 bases. Germline V CDR1 and CDR2: MNHEY, SVGEGT. The trim removed 4 bases at V and 7 bases at J, leaving 12 bases unmatched. The CDR3 is 17 residues long. Here the CDR3 DNA reads TGTGCCAGCAGTTCCACAACACCGACAGGGGCAAATTCACCCCTCCACTTT. This gives the protein CASSSTTPTGANSPLHF.

The chain has TRBV27 and TRBJ1-1; no reliable D call. The CDR3 consists of 14 residues. Trimming took off 0 bases at V and 10 bases at J, with 15 bases between the two ends. Germline V gene data show CDR1 as MNHEY and CDR2 as SMNVEV (reference sequence). CDR3: CASSLSEGRSGAFF. The CDR3 nucleotides are TGTGCCAGCAGTTTATCCGAGGGAAGATCAGGAGCTTTCTTT.

The chain combines TRBV5-4 with TRBJ2-3, with D possibly matching TRBD1 (6 bases). Deletions cut 2 bases from V and 2 bases from J, with 9 bases between. The germline V gene encodes CDR1 SGHNT and CDR2 YYREEE (reference sequence). This CDR3 region has 14 residues. The DNA of the CDR3 is TGTGCCAGCAGCTTCGACAGGTACACAGATACGCAGTATTTT. Its translation is CASSFDRYTDTQYF.

V and J are TRBV11-2 and TRBJ2-2; tentatively, D is TRBD2 (7 bases). Germline V gene lookup returns CDR1 SGHAT and CDR2 FQNNGV. CDR3 length equals 15 residues. V lost 5 bases and J lost 6, with 16 bases in between. The DNA for the CDR3 is TGTGCCAGCAGCCCCTGGGAGGGGGGAGCCGGGGAGCTGTTTTTT. Its protein product is CASSPWEGGAGELFF.

This rearrangement joins TRBV28 to TRBJ2-7, with a weak D call TRBD2 (5 bases). CDR3 size: 20 residues. V shed 0 bases and J shed 0 bases, with 24 bases lying between them. Germline V lookup: CDR1 MDHEN, CDR2 SYDVKM. Written as DNA, the CDR3 is TGTGCCAGCAGTTTATGGGGTACAGTTTATGAGGGCCAGAGCTCCTACGAGCAGTACTTC. The encoded protein is CASSLWGTVYEGQSSYEQYF.

The chain uses TRBV27 and TRBJ1-5; possible D gene TRBD1, 6 bases. The CDR3 totals 12 residues. Germline V gene data show CDR1 as MNHEY and CDR2 as SMNVEV (reference sequence). V lost 9 bases and J lost 10, with 16 bases in between. The CDR3, as DNA: TGTGCCAGACCACAGGGTTTAGAACCCCAGCATTTT. Translation: CARPQGLEPQHF.

DNA of the CDR3: TGTGCCGGCTCAGGGGGGAAGACCACCGGGGAGCTGTTTTTT. Translation gives CAGSGGKTTGELFF. The chain carries TRBV10-3 and TRBJ2-2; a weak D match, TRBD1 (7 bases). Trimming shortened V by 11 bases and J by 4 bases, and 17 bases separated the two germline ends. The CDR3 loop spans 14 amino acids. Germline V gene sequence: CDR1 ENHRY, CDR2 SYGVKD.

This chain joins TRBV4-3 and TRBJ1-5; D gene unclear. With 0 bases removed from V and 7 bases from J, the gap between germline ends came to 13 bases. The CDR3 is 15 amino acids. Germline-derived CDR1 and CDR2 are LGHNA and YSLEER. This CDR3 reads CASSQDWAVKQPQHF. The DNA for the CDR3 is TGCGCCAGCAGCCAAGATTGGGCAGTTAAACAGCCCCAGCATTTT.

The gene calls are TRBV29-1 and TRBJ2-5, with 9 bases matching TRBD2. Losses at the gene ends were 4 bases for V and 6 bases for J; bases not matched to a gene: 6. The V gene's germline CDR1 is SQVTM and CDR2 ANQGSEA. This CDR3 has 13 residues. This CDR3 reads CSVVASGEQTQYF. The CDR3 nucleotides are TGCAGCGTTGTGGCTAGCGGGGAGCAGACCCAGTACTTC.

V gene TRBV30 combines with J gene TRBJ1-1; D is unclear. V lost 3 bases, J lost 2 bases, and 22 bases lay in between. Germline assignment: CDR1 GTSNPN and CDR2 SVGIG (reference sequence). CDR3 length equals 17 residues. CDR3 protein: CAWSQPAGGGYNTEAFF. As DNA, the CDR3 is TGTGCCTGGAGCCAGCCGGCCGGCGGTGGATATAACACTGAAGCTTTCTTT.

The V gene is TRBV7-8, the J gene TRBJ1-5; no firm D call. The CDR3 runs 22 residues. The ends were cut back, 5 bases at V and 0 bases at J, with 32 bases in the middle. Germline CDR1 is SGHVS and CDR2 is FQNEAQ. CDR3 protein: CASSPRAGQVPGGVDSNQPQHF. The CDR3 DNA reads as TGTGCCAGCAGCCCCCGGGCAGGTCAAGTACCCGGCGGGGTAGATAGCAATCAGCCCCAGCATTTT.

V gene TRBV6-2 or TRBV6-3 combines with J gene TRBJ1-5; D unclear. The CDR3 consists of 16 residues. V lost 6 bases and J lost 4, with 19 bases in between. The V gene's germline CDR1 is MNHEY and CDR2 SVGEGT. DNA of the CDR3: TGTGCCAGCAGCCCGCTGCGGGCCAGAACTAATCAGCCCCAGCATTTT. Protein product: CASSPLRARTNQPQHF.

This chain uses TRBV6-2 or TRBV6-3 with TRBJ2-7, with a tentative D call TRBD2 (5 bases). Germline V lookup: CDR1 MNHEY, CDR2 SVGEGT. Trimming took 2 bases from V and 4 from J, leaving 21 bases between them. The CDR3 runs to 17 residues. The CDR3 loop reads CASSYPRVRRREYEQYF. The CDR3 DNA reads as TGTGCCAGCAGTTACCCCCGGGTCCGGCGAAGGGAGTACGAGCAGTACTTC.

The count of this clone is one. V gene TRBV5-6 combines with J gene TRBJ1-6, with TRBD1 matching 12 bases. The CDR3 covers 15 residues. Germline V lookup: CDR1 SGHDT, CDR2 YYEEEE. V was pared by 5 bases and J by 10 bases, with 7 bases of the junction left unmatched. The CDR3 protein is CASSFGTGGRSPLHF. The CDR3 DNA sequence: TGTGCCAGCAGTTTCGGGACAGGGGGCAGATCACCCCTCCACTTT.

V usage is TRBV7-2 and J usage is TRBJ1-1; perhaps TRBD1 as D (6 bases). This CDR3 comprises 16 residues. Between the trimmed V and J ends, which lost 4 bases and 1 base, there was a span of 16 bases. Per germline, CDR1 SGHTA and CDR2 FQGNSA. The CDR3 DNA reads as TGTGCCAGCAGCTCTCACCTCGGACAGCGGAACACTGAAGCTTTCTTT. It is translated as CASSSHLGQRNTEAFF.

This chain joins TRBV27 and TRBJ1-2; 8 bases agree with TRBD1. The germline gives CDR1 MNHEY, CDR2 SMNVEV (reference sequence). CDR3 length equals 14 residues. Trimming cost V 0 bases and J 9 bases; bases outside gene matches: 6. This chain's CDR3 is CASSLSGQGRRYTF. CDR3 coding DNA: TGTGCCAGCAGTTTATCTGGACAGGGAAGGCGCTACACCTTC.

This chain links TRBV12-5 with TRBJ2-1; D uncertain. The ends were cut back, 1 base at V and 10 bases at J, with 17 bases in the middle. Germline CDR1 and CDR2: LGHNT and FRNRAP. There are 15 residues in the CDR3. The CDR3 nucleotides read TGTGCTAGTGGTTTGGGCGGAAAAGGCGACTTCGAGCAGTTCTTC. Its protein product is CASGLGGKGDFEQFF.

This clone appeared a single time. The J gene is TRBJ1-4, the V gene TRBV5-4; tentatively, D is TRBD1 (6 bases). Trimming stripped 4 bases from V and 5 bases from J, with 15 bases between. Per the germline V gene, CDR1 is SGHNT and CDR2 is YYREEE (reference sequence). The CDR3 spans 15 residues. The CDR3 sequence is CASSPGGRRNEKLFF. The CDR3 nucleotides are TGTGCCAGCAGCCCCGGGGGGCGGAGGAATGAAAAACTGTTTTTT.

On this clone: The same CDR3 also results from other DNA sequences found in this sample. CDR3 in DNA: TGTGCCAGCAGCTCCAGGGTCTCTGGGGCCAACGTCCTGACTTTC. It encodes CASSSRVSGANVLTF. This chain connects TRBV7-8 to TRBJ2-6, with TRBD1 as a possible D gene (5 bases). The V end lost 4 bases, the J end lost 0 bases, and 7 bases lay between the germline ends. Germline-derived CDR1 and CDR2 are SGHVS and FQNEAQ. CDR3 size: 15 residues.

This clone was picked up one time. The rearrangement links TRBV30 to TRBJ2-1, with D possibly matching TRBD2 (6 bases). The CDR3 totals 16 residues. The germline gives CDR1 GTSNPN, CDR2 SVGIG (reference sequence). The V gene lost 0 bases and the J gene lost 4 bases, with 16 bases spanning the gap. The DNA for the CDR3 is TGTGCCTGGAGTGTATCGTTCGGGCGGGGTTACAATGAGCAGTTCTTC. It yields the protein CAWSVSFGRGYNEQFF.